This TCR beta chain was sequenced in a study of control samples from healthy donors and cancer patients. TCRdb keeps only in-frame clones here, not all; method: immunoSEQ multiplex PCR. This table has 53,000 or so clones, around 90% appearing once. Deletions cut 2 bases from V and 0 bases from J, with 10 bases between. The CDR3 totals 15 residues. The germline V gene encodes CDR1 MGHRA and CDR2 YSYEKL. This TCR derives from a man in his sixties with head and neck cancer. The sample was PBMCs. The gene calls are TRBV4-1 and TRBJ2-5; D not certain. Here the CDR3 reads CASSQTSTHQETQYF. CDR3 coding DNA: TGCGCCAGCAGCCAAACATCGACACACCAAGAGACCCAGTACTTC.